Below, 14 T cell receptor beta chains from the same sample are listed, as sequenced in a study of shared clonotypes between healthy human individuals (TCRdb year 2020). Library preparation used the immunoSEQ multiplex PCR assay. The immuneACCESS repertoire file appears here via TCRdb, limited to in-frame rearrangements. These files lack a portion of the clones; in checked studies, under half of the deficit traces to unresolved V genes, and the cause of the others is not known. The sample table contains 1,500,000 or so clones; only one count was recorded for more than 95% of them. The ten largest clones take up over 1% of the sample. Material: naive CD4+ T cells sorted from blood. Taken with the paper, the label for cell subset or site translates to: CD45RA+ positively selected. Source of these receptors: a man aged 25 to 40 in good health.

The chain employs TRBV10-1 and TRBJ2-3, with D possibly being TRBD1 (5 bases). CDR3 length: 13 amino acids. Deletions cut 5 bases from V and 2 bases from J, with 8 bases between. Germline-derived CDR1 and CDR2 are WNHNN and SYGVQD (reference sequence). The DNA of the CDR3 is TGCGCCAGCAGTTTACAGGCCACAGATACGCAGTATTTT. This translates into CASSLQATDTQYF.

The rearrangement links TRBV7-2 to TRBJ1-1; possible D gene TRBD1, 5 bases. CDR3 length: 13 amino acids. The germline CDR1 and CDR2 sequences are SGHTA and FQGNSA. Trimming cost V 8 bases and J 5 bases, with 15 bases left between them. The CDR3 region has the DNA TGTGCCAGCGAAGGGCAGGGTGGGACTGAAGCTTTCTTT. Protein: CASEGQGGTEAFF.

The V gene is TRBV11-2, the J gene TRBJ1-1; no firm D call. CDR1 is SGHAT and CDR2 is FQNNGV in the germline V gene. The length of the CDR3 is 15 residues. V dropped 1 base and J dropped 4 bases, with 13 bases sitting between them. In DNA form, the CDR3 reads TGTGCCAGCAGCTTAGTTCGGGGAGTGGGCACTGAAGCTTTCTTT. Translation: CASSLVRGVGTEAFF. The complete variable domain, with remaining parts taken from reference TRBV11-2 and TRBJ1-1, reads EAGVAQSPRYKIIEKRQSVAFWCNPISGHATLYWYQQILGQGPKLLIQFQNNGVVDDSQLPKDRFSAERLKGVDSTLKIQPAKLEDSAVYLCASSLVRGVGTEAFFGQGTRLTVV.

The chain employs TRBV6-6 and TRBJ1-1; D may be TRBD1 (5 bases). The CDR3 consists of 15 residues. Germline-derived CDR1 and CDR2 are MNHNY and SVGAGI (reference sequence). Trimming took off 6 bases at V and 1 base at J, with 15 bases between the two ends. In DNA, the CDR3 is TGTGCCAGCAGCCAGGGACCTCAGGGGAACACTGAAGCTTTCTTT. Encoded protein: CASSQGPQGNTEAFF.

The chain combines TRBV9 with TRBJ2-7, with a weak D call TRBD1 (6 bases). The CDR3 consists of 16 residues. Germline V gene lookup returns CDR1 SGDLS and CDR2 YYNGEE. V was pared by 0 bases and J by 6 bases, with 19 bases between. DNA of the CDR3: TGTGCCAGCAGCGTAGCTAATGCCAGGGGCTTCGGCGAGCAGTACTTC. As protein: CASSVANARGFGEQYF.

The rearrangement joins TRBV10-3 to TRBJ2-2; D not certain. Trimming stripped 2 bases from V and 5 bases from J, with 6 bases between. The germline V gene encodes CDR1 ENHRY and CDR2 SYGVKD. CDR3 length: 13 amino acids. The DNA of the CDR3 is TGTGCCATCAGTGAGGTGGGGACCGGGGAGCTGTTTTTT. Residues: CAISEVGTGELFF.

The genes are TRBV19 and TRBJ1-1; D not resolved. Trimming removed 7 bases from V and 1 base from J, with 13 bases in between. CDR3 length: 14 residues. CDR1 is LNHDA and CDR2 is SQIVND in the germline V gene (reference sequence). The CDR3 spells CASTPSVANTEAFF. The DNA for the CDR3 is TGTGCCAGTACCCCTAGTGTGGCGAACACTGAAGCTTTCTTT.

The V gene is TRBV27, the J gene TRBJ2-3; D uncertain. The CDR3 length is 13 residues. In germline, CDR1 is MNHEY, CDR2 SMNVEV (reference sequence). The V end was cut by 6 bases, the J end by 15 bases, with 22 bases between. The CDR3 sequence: CASRKTPALREYF. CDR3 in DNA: TGTGCCAGCAGAAAGACTCCAGCACTAAGAGAATATTTT.

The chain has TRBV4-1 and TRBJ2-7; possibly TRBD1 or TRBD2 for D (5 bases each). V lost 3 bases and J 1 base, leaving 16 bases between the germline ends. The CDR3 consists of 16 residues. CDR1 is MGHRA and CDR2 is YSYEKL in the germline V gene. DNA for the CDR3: TGCGCCAGCAGCCATCCTAAAGGGGAGCGGTCCTACGAGCAGTACTTC. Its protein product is CASSHPKGERSYEQYF.

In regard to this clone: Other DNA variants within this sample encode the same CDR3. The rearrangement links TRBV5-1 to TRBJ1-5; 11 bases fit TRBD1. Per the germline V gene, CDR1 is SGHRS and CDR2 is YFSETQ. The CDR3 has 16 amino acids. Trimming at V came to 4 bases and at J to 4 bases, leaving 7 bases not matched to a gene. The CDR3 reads CASSPGTGGRNQPQHF. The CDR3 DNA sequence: TGCGCCAGCAGCCCGGGGACAGGGGGACGAAATCAGCCCCAGCATTTT.

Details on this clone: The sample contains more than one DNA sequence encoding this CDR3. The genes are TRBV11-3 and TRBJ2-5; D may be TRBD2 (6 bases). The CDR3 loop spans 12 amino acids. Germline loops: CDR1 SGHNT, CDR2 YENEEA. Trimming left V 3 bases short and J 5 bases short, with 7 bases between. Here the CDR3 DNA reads TGTGCCAGCAGCTTGGAGGGGGAGACCCAGTACTTC. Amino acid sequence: CASSLEGETQYF.

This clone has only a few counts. CDR3 region: CASSPWTPNSGNTIYF. CDR3 nucleotide sequence: TGTGCCAGCTCACCTTGGACGCCGAACTCTGGAAACACCATATATTTT. The V and J genes are TRBV18 and TRBJ1-3; D not resolved. The V gene lost 3 bases and the J gene lost 0 bases, with 12 bases spanning the gap. Germline assignment: CDR1 KGHSH and CDR2 LQKENI. The length of the CDR3 is 16 residues. Based on the CDR3 plus reference TRBV18 and TRBJ1-3, the full variable domain is NAGVMQNPRHLVRRRGQEARLRCSPMKGHSHVYWYRQLPEEGLKFMVYLQKENIIDESGMPKERFSAEFPKEGPSILRIQQVVRGDSAAYFCASSPWTPNSGNTIYFGEGSWLTVV.

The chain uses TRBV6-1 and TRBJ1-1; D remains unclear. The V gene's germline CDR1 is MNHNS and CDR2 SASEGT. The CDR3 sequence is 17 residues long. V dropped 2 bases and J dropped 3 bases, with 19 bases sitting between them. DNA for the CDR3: TGTGCCAGCAGTGAAAGAGGGCTGGGCAGCTGGGACACTGAAGCTTTCTTT. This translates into CASSERGLGSWDTEAFF.

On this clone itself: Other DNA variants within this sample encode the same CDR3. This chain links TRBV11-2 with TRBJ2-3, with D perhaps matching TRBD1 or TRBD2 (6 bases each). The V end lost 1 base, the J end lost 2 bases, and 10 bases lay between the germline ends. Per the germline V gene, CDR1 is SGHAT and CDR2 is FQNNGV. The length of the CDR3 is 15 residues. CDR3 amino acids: CASSLVGGNTDTQYF. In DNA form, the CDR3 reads TGTGCCAGCAGCTTAGTGGGGGGCAACACAGATACGCAGTATTTT. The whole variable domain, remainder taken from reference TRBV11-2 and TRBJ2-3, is EAGVAQSPRYKIIEKRQSVAFWCNPISGHATLYWYQQILGQGPKLLIQFQNNGVVDDSQLPKDRFSAERLKGVDSTLKIQPAKLEDSAVYLCASSLVGGNTDTQYFGPGTRLTVL.